This T cell receptor beta chain was recorded in a study of T cells in Graves' hyperthyroidism and ophthalmopathy. This clonotype was observed many times. The CDR3 contains 16 residues. J was trimmed by 1 base and V by 0 bases; bases with no gene match: 0. Germline V gene data show CDR1 as MDHEN and CDR2 as SYDVKM. Authors of the study amplified TCR beta CDR3 regions from RNA transcripts. HTBI primers drove first-round RT-PCR of the TCR CDR3. TCRdb reprocessed the multiplex PCR reads with MiXCR, giving one entry per CDR3 protein. The sample consists of 300,000 to 450,000 distinct CDR3 sequences, roughly 13% of them appearing once.

The rearrangement joins TRBV28 to TRBJ2-2; 9 positions agree with TRBD1. This TCR came from a woman between 18 and 30 years old with Graves' hyperthyroidism. Material for sequencing was blood. The CDR3 DNA is TGTGCCAGCAGTTTATGGGACAGGGGGAACACCGGGGAGCTGTTTTTT. This encodes CASSLWDRGNTGELFF.